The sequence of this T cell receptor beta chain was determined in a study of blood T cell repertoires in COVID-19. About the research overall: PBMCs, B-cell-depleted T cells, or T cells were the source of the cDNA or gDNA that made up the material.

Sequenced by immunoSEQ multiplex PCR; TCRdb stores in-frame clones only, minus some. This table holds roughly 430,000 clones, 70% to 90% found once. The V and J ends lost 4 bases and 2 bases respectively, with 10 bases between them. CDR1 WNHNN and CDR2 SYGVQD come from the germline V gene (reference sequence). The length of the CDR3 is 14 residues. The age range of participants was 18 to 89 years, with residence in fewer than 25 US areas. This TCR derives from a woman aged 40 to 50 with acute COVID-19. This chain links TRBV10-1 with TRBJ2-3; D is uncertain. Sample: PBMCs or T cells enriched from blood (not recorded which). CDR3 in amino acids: CASSGSLSTDTQYF. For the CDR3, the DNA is TGCGCCAGCAGTGGTTCGCTATCCACAGATACGCAGTATTTT.